The T cell receptor (beta chain) described here comes from a study of PD-1 blockade in classical Hodgkin lymphoma. CDR3 length equals 12 residues. V lost 0 bases and J 3 bases, leaving 5 bases between the germline ends. Germline V gene sequence: CDR1 SQVTM, CDR2 ANQGSEA. Time point defined: cycle 4 day 1 (C4D1), after less than 7 weeks of nivolumab. The patients all showed relapse after autologous stem cell transplantation, while their brentuximab vedotin exposure varied. CD8+ T cells were isolated from thawed PBMCs by magnetic negative selection. Clones were read by immunoSEQ multiplex PCR, and TCRdb kept only the in-frame ones, dropping some. The sample lists roughly 10,000 clones, 74% occurring once.

The TCR originated in a human donor with classical Hodgkin lymphoma. V is TRBV29-1 and J is TRBJ1-2, with unresolved D. This specimen consisted of CD8+ T cells from blood, obtained before the fourth cycle of nivolumab. CDR3 sequence (DNA): TGCAGCGTTGAAGACAGGTACTATGGCTACACCTTC. The encoded protein is CSVEDRYYGYTF.